These 12 T cell receptor beta chains originate from one sample sequenced in a study of shared clonotypes between healthy human individuals (dated by TCRdb to the early 2020s). The library was prepared using the immunoSEQ multiplex PCR assay. TCRdb took over this immuneACCESS table, retaining in-frame rearrangements with V and J assigned. Such tables are incomplete; in checked studies, under half of the missing clones stem from an unresolved V gene, and the remainder is unexplained. The sample includes around 83,000 clones, with about 61% observed a single time. The top ten hold 51% of the sample. Sequenced sample: memory CD8+ T cells sorted from blood. The cell subset or site label on this specimen signifies: CD45RO+ cells pooled with CCR7-negative TemRA cells. These receptors all stem from a man aged 25 to 45 in good health.

As to this clone: This likely stems from a read error, as it lies one base from a far larger clone. The V gene is TRBV18, the J gene TRBJ2-5; 8 nucleotides match TRBD1. CDR3 length: 15 amino acids. Germline CDR1 and CDR2: KGHSH and LQKENI. CDR3 nucleotide sequence: TGTGCCACCACCCCCCGGGACAGGCCCCAAGGGACCCAGTACTTC. Protein: CATTPRDRPQGTQYF.

As regards this clone: Other nucleotide sequences from this sample produce the same CDR3. This sequence joins TRBV28 and TRBJ2-1; D remains ambiguous. The germline V gene encodes CDR1 MDHEN and CDR2 SYDVKM. The germline V and J ends were trimmed by 2 bases and 4 bases, with 3 bases remaining between them. The CDR3 covers 12 residues. The CDR3 loop is CASSLSYNEQFF. In DNA form, the CDR3 reads TGTGCCAGCAGTTTAAGTTACAATGAGCAGTTCTTC.

At least ten counts were recorded for this clone. This sequence joins TRBV5-1 and TRBJ1-1, with D perhaps matching TRBD1 (5 bases). This CDR3 spans 16 amino acids. Per the germline V gene, CDR1 is SGHRS and CDR2 is YFSETQ. The V and J ends lost 4 bases and 0 bases respectively, with 16 bases between them. As DNA, the CDR3 is TGCGCCAGCAGCCCCGGGACGGAGGATTTGAACACTGAAGCTTTCTTT. Amino acid sequence: CASSPGTEDLNTEAFF.

This clone was seen once. The genes are TRBV7-9 and TRBJ2-1, with TRBD1 as a possible D gene (6 bases). Germline V gene data show CDR1 as SEHNR and CDR2 as FQNEAQ (reference sequence). V was cut by 1 base and J by 3 bases, with 10 bases left in between. The CDR3 has 15 residues. CDR3 in amino acids: CASSLGDKIYNEQFF. The CDR3 DNA reads TGTGCCAGCAGCTTAGGGGACAAAATCTACAATGAGCAGTTCTTC.

The chain joins TRBV28 to TRBJ1-1; a weak D match, TRBD1 (6 bases). Germline V gene sequence: CDR1 MDHEN, CDR2 SYDVKM. The V and J ends lost 5 bases and 7 bases respectively, with 32 bases between them. CDR3 size: 19 residues. The CDR3 sequence is CASSHRNVYREGKIGEAFF. CDR3 nucleotides: TGTGCCAGCAGTCATCGTAACGTTTACAGGGAAGGGAAGATCGGTGAAGCTTTCTTT.

This chain connects TRBV5-1 to TRBJ1-1; possibly TRBD1 for D (5 bases). The CDR3 has 14 amino acids. Germline loops: CDR1 SGHRS, CDR2 YFSETQ. The V gene lost 4 bases and the J gene lost 3 bases, with 13 bases spanning the gap. DNA for the CDR3: TGCGCCAGCAGCGGAAGGGGAGGGGACACTGAAGCTTTCTTT. Translating gives CASSGRGGDTEAFF.

By share of the sample, this clone is medium-sized. The rearrangement uses TRBV28 and TRBJ2-5; TRBD2 agrees at 8 bases. Per germline, CDR1 MDHEN and CDR2 SYDVKM. The CDR3 contains 12 residues. With 10 bases clipped from V and 6 bases from J, the junction kept 7 bases outside the gene matches. CDR3 amino acids: CATTGRGKTQYF. Here the CDR3 DNA reads TGTGCCACCACCGGGAGGGGAAAGACCCAGTACTTC. Supplemented by reference TRBV28 and TRBJ2-5, the full variable domain reads DVKVTQSSRYLVKRTGEKVFLECVQDMDHENMFWYRQDPGLGLRLIYFSYDVKMKEKGDIPEGYSVSREKKERFSLILESASTNQTSMYLCATTGRGKTQYFGPGTRLLVL.

This sequence joins TRBV28 and TRBJ1-4; D is undetermined. The CDR3 spans 17 residues. V lost 2 bases, J lost 3 bases, and 16 bases lay in between. Germline V gene sequence: CDR1 MDHEN, CDR2 SYDVKM. CDR3: CASSLTHGRLANEKLFF. In DNA, the CDR3 is TGTGCCAGCAGTTTAACTCACGGGAGGTTGGCTAATGAAAAACTGTTTTTT.

The rearrangement links TRBV6-6 to TRBJ1-1; D is uncertain. The germline V and J ends were trimmed by 2 bases and 3 bases, with 7 bases remaining between them. The CDR3 consists of 13 residues. Germline CDR1 and CDR2: MNHNY and SVGAGI (reference sequence). CDR3 nucleotide sequence: TGTGCCAGCAGTTACGACCGATACACTGAAGCTTTCTTT. Residues: CASSYDRYTEAFF.

This chain connects TRBV15 to TRBJ2-1; D gene ambiguous. The CDR3 extends over 15 amino acids. The V gene's germline CDR1 is LNHNV and CDR2 YYDKDF (reference sequence). Trimming cost V 1 base and J 1 base, with 8 bases left between them. The CDR3 is CATSRGSSSYNEQFF. DNA for the CDR3: TGTGCCACCAGCAGAGGGTCGTCGTCCTACAATGAGCAGTTCTTC.

This clone was counted between two and nine times. The chain employs TRBV27 and TRBJ2-1; D unresolved. This CDR3 spans 13 amino acids. CDR1 is MNHEY and CDR2 is SMNVEV in the germline V gene (reference sequence). V was trimmed by 0 bases and J by 6 bases, leaving 6 bases between them. Written as DNA, the CDR3 is TGTGCCAGCAGTTTATCGAATAGCAATGAGCAGTTCTTC. This codes for CASSLSNSNEQFF.

The chain joins TRBV11-2 to TRBJ2-5, with 16 bases lining up with TRBD2. Trimming cost V 4 bases and J 4 bases; bases outside gene matches: 3. The CDR3 spans 16 residues. The germline V gene encodes CDR1 SGHAT and CDR2 FQNNGV. The CDR3 sequence is CASSSGLAGGVETQYF. The CDR3 coding sequence is TGTGCCAGCAGCTCGGGACTAGCGGGAGGGGTAGAGACCCAGTACTTC.